Below, one T cell receptor beta chain is given with its context. These data are taken from a study of neoadjuvant anti-PD-1 for oral cavity cancer. Using immunoSEQ multiplex PCR, the repertoire was profiled, and TCRdb retains in-frame clones only, with some absent. This table has about 15,000 clones, about 59% appearing once. V lost 4 bases, J lost 2 bases, and 12 bases lay in between. Germline lookup yields CDR1 MNHNY and CDR2 SVGAGI (reference sequence). CDR3 length: 15 residues. The sequence was obtained from a person between 40 and 85 years old with oral cavity squamous cell carcinoma. The genes are TRBV6-6 and TRBJ1-3, with a weak D call TRBD1 (5 bases). The sample here was PBMCs, taken before nivolumab (anti-PD-1) treatment. The CDR3 DNA reads as TGTGCCAGCAGTTCGGCAGGGTTGACTGGAAACACCATATATTTT. Encoded protein: CASSSAGLTGNTIYF.